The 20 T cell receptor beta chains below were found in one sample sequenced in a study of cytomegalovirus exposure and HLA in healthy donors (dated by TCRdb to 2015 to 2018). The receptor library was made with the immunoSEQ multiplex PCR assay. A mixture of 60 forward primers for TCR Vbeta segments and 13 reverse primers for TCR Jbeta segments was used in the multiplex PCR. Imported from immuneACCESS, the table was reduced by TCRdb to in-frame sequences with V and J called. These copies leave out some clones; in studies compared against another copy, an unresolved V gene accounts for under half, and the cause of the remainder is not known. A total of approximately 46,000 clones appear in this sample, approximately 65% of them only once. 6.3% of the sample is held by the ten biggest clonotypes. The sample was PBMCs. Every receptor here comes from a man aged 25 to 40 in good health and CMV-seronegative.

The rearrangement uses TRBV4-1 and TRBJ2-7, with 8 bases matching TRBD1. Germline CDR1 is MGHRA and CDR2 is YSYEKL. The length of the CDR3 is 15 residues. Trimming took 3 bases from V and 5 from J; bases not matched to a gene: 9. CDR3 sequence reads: CASSHYDRGHDEQYF. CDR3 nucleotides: TGCGCCAGCAGCCATTATGACAGGGGACATGACGAGCAGTACTTC.

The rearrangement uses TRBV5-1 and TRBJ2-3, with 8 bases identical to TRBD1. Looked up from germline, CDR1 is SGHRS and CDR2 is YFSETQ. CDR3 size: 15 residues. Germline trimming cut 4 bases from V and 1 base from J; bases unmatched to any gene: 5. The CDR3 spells CASSVTGVGTDTQYF. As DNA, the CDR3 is TGCGCCAGCAGCGTGACAGGGGTGGGCACAGATACGCAGTATTTT.

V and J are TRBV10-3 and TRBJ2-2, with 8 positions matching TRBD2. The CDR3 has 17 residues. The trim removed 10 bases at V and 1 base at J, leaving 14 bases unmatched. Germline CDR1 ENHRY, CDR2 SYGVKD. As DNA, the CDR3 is TGTGCCACCCGGCCGTACGTAGCGGGGATGAACACCGGGGAGCTGTTTTTT. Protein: CATRPYVAGMNTGELFF.

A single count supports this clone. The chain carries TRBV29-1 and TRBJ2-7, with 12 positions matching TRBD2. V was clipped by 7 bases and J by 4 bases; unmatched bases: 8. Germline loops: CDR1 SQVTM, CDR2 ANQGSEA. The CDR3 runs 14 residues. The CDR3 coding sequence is TGCAGCGCCATGCGACTAGCGGGAGTTTACGAGCAGTACTTC. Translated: CSAMRLAGVYEQYF.

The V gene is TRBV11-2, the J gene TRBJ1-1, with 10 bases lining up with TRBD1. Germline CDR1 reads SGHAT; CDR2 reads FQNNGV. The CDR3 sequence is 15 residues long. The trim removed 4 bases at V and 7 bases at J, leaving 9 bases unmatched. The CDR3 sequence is CASSSGTGTGDEAFF. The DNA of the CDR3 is TGTGCCAGCAGCTCTGGAACCGGGACAGGGGATGAAGCTTTCTTT. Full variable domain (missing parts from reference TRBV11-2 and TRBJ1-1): EAGVAQSPRYKIIEKRQSVAFWCNPISGHATLYWYQQILGQGPKLLIQFQNNGVVDDSQLPKDRFSAERLKGVDSTLKIQPAKLEDSAVYLCASSSGTGTGDEAFFGQGTRLTVV.

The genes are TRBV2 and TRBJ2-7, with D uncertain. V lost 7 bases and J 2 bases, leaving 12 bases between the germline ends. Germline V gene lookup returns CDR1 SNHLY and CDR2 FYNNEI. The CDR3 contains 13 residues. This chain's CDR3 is CASKFIRAYEQYF. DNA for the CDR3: TGTGCCAGCAAATTTATCCGGGCCTACGAGCAGTACTTC. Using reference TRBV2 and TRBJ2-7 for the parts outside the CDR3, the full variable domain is EPEVTQTPSHQVTQMGQEVILRCVPISNHLYFYWYRQILGQKVEFLVSFYNNEISEKSEIFDDQFSVERPDGSNFTLKIRSTKLEDSAMYFCASKFIRAYEQYFGPGTRLTVT.

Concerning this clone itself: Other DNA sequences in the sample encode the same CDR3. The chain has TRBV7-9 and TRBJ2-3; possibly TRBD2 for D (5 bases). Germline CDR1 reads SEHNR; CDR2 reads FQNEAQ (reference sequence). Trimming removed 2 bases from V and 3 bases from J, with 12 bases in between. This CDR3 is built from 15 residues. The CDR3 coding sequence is TGTGCCAGCAGCTTACGAGGGAGTGGGACAGATACGCAGTATTTT. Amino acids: CASSLRGSGTDTQYF.

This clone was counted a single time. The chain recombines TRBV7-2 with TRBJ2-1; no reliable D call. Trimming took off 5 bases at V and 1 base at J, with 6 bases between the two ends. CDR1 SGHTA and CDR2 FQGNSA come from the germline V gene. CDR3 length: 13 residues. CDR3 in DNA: TGTGCCAGCAGCCCCGGGTCCTACAATGAGCAGTTCTTC. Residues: CASSPGSYNEQFF.

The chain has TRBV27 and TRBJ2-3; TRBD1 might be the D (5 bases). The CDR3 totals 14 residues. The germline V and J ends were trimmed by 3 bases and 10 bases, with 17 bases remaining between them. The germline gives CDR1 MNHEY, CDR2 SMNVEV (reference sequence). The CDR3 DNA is TGTGCCAGCAGTTTTGGGCTCTCGACAGTTCCGCAGTATTTT. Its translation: CASSFGLSTVPQYF.

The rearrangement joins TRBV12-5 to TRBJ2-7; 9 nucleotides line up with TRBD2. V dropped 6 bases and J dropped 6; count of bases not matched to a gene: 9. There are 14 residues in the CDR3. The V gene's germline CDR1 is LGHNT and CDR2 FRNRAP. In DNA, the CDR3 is TGTGCTAGTGGGTCGATCGGACTAGCGAGCGAGCAGTACTTC. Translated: CASGSIGLASEQYF.

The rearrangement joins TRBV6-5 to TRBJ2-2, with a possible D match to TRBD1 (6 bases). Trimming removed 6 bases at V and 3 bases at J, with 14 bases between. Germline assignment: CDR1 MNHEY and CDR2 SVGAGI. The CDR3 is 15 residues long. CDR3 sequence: CASRKQGGDTGELFF. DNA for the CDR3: TGTGCCAGCAGGAAACAGGGTGGAGACACCGGGGAGCTGTTTTTT.

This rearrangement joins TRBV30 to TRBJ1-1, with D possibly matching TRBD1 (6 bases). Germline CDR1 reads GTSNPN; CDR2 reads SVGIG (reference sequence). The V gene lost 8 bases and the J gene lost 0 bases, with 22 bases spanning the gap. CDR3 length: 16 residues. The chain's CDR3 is CAGTSGTFTMNTEAFF. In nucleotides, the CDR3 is TGTGCCGGAACTTCTGGGACATTTACAATGAACACTGAAGCTTTCTTT.

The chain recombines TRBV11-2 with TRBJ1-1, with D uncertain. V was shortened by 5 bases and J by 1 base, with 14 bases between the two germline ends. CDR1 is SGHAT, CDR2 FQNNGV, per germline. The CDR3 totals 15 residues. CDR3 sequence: CASSQAGSGNTEAFF. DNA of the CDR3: TGTGCCAGCAGCCAAGCGGGCTCCGGGAACACTGAAGCTTTCTTT.

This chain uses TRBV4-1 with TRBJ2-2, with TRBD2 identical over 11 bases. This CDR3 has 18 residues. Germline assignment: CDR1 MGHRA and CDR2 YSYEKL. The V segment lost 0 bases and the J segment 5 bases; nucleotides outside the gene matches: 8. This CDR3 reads CASSQDQLAGAPTGELFF. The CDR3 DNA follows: TGCGCCAGCAGCCAAGATCAACTAGCGGGAGCACCTACCGGGGAGCTGTTTTTT.

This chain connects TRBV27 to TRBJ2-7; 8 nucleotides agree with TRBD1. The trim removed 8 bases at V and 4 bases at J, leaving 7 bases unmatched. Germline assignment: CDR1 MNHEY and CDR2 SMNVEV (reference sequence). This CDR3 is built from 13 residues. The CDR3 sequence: CASGSGTGYEQYF. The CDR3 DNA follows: TGTGCCAGCGGGTCCGGGACAGGATACGAGCAGTACTTC.

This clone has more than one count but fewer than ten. The CDR3 sequence: CASGYSGSYGYTF. CDR3 sequence (DNA): TGTGCTAGTGGTTACTCAGGCAGCTATGGCTACACCTTC. This rearrangement joins TRBV12-5 to TRBJ1-2; D call uncertain. The V end lost 4 bases, the J end lost 4 bases, and 10 bases lay between the germline ends. This CDR3 has 13 residues. Looked up from germline, CDR1 is LGHNT and CDR2 is FRNRAP.

CDR3 residues: CASSQERGRGGNTIYF. In DNA form, the CDR3 reads TGCGCCAGCAGCCAAGAACGGGGAAGAGGCGGAAACACCATATATTTT. The V call is TRBV4-1, the J call TRBJ1-3; D gene ambiguous. Germline V gene sequence: CDR1 MGHRA, CDR2 YSYEKL. The CDR3 extends over 16 amino acids. The V and J ends lost 0 bases and 4 bases respectively, with 13 bases between them.

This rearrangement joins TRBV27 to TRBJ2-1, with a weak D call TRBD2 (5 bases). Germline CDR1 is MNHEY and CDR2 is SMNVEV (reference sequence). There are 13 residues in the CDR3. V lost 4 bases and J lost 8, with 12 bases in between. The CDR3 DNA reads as TGTGCCAGCAGTTGGAGGTCCCTCGATGAGCAGTTCTTC. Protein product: CASSWRSLDEQFF.

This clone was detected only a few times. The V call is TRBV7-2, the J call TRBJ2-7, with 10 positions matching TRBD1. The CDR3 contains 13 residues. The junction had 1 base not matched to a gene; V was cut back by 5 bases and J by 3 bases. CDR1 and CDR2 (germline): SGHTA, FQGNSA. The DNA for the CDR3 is TGTGCCAGCAGCCGGACAGGGGGCTACGAGCAGTACTTC. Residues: CASSRTGGYEQYF.

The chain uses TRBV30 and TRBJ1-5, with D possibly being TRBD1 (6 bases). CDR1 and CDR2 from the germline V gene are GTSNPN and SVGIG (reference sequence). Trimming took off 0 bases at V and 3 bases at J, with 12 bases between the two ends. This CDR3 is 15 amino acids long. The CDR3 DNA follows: TGTGCCTGGAGTGTACCGGACAGATACAATCAGCCCCAGCATTTT. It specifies CAWSVPDRYNQPQHF.